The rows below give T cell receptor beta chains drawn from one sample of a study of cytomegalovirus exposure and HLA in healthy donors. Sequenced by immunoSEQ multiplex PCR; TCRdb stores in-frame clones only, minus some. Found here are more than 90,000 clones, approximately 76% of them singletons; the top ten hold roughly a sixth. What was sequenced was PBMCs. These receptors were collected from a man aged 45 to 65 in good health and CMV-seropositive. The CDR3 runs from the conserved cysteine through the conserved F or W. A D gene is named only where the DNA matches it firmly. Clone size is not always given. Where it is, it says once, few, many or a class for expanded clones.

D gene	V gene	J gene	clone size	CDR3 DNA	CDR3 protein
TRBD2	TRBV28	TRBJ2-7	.	TGTGCCAGCAGTTTGACTAGCGGCTACGAGCAGTACTTC	CASSLTSGYEQYF
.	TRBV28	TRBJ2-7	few	TGTGCCAGCCGACACGGCCGAGCCTACGAGCAGTACTTC	CASRHGRAYEQYF
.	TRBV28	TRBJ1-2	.	TGTGCCAGCAGCGTCACGGCCGGAGGGGATGGCTACACCTTC	CASSVTAGGDGYTF
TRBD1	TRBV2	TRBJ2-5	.	TGTGCCAGCACGGACAGGGGCCAAGAGACCCAGTACTTC	CASTDRGQETQYF
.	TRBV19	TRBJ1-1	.	TGTGCCAGTACCCGAAGTTGGGGAGGGGGGAACACTGAAGCTTTCTTT	CASTRSWGGGNTEAFF
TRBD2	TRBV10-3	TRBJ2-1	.	TGTGCCATCAGTGAGTCGACCAGCGGGGTATACAATGAGCAGTTCTTC	CAISESTSGVYNEQFF
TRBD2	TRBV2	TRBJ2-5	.	TGTGCCAGCAGTGAGGTCGACCTGCTAGCGGGGGAAGAGACCCAGTACTTC	CASSEVDLLAGEETQYF
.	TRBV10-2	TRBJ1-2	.	TGCGCCAGCAGGGATTCCGGAGAGGGCTACACCTTC	CASRDSGEGYTF
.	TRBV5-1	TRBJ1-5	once	TGCGCCAGCAGCCTTGGGTCGGCGGAGGGGCCCCAGCATTTT	CASSLGSAEGPQHF
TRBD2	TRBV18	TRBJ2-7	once	TGTGCCAGCTCACCCCCCCAACCGGGACTAGTATCCGAGCAGTACTTC	CASSPPQPGLVSEQYF
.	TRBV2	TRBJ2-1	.	TGTGCCAGCAGTGACCGGAGTGAGCAGTTCTTC	CASSDRSEQFF
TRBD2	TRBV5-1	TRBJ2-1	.	TGCGCCAGCAGCTTGGATCTAGCGGGAGTTGCATACAATGAGCAGTTCTTC	CASSLDLAGVAYNEQFF
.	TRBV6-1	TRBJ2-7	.	TGTGCCAGCAGACCCAGTTTAGGCCCTGGGCGCGAGCAGTACTTC	CASRPSLGPGREQYF
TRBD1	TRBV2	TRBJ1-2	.	TGTGCCAGCAGCCCCGGGACAGGCCGAGGCTACACCTTC	CASSPGTGRGYTF
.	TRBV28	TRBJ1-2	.	TGTGCCAGCACTCTACTGACAGGCCTTGACTATGGCTACACCTTC	CASTLLTGLDYGYTF
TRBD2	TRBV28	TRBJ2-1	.	TGTGCCAGCAGTTTACTCCGGACTAGCGGGAGTGATGAGCAGTTCTTC	CASSLLRTSGSDEQFF
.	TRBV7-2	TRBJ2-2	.	TGTGCCAGCAACCAAATGGGCCCAATCACTGAAAGGGAGCTGTTTTTT	CASNQMGPITERELFF
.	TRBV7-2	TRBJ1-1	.	TGTGCCAGCAGCTTAGAAGAACAGGCTGAAGCTTTCTTT	CASSLEEQAEAFF
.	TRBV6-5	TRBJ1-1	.	TGTGCCAGCAGACAGGGCCTTTCTATGCACACTGAAGCTTTCTTT	CASRQGLSMHTEAFF
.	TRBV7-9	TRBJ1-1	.	TGTGCCAGCAGCTTAGTGGGGCGTGGGGGGGAAGCTTTCTTT	CASSLVGRGGEAFF
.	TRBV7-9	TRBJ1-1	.	TGTGCCAGCAGCTTAACTCCTGGGCAGGAAGCTTTCTTT	CASSLTPGQEAFF
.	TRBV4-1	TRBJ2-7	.	TGCGCCAGCAGCCAGCCAATTGGGGGCCGGTACGAGCAGTACTTC	CASSQPIGGRYEQYF